This T cell receptor beta chain was identified in a study of post-analysis software for immune sequencing data. In this sample, this clonotype turned up once. Its antigen remains unknown. TCR beta libraries were prepared from cDNA with unique molecular identifiers. It was from about 0.94 to 9.7 million T cells that roughly 0.5 million cDNA molecules came. TCRdb independently ran MiXCR on the PCR reads; one entry per CDR3 protein. The table lists hundreds of thousands of distinct CDR3 sequences, 59% of them singletons, with around 10% in the top ten. V lost 8 bases and J 4 bases, leaving 9 bases between the germline ends. This CDR3 is built from 11 residues. Germline V gene lookup returns CDR1 SQVTM and CDR2 ANQGSEA. Study-wide findings and caveats: The authors found that F measure strongly co-clustered same-batch samples. Controls had lower frequencies than patients of five or six TRBV segments, which included TRBV5-6, TRBV5-1 and TRBV20-1. In multiple sclerosis, normalized Chao1 diversity was significantly below that of controls.

This clonotype was obtained from a girl aged 2 to 10 with multiple sclerosis. The sample comprised blood. The V gene is TRBV29-1, the J gene TRBJ2-1; D call uncertain. CDR3 in amino acids: CSTYEYNEQFF. The CDR3 DNA follows: TGCAGCACCTACGAGTACAATGAGCAGTTCTTC.